Below are 18 T cell receptor beta chains sequenced from a single sample in a study of regulatory T cells in long-lasting Graves disease (dated by TCRdb to about 2021). This specimen's time point label, interpreted: newly diagnosed GD, antithyroid drugs for less than 3 months. For both TCR sequencing and RNA sequencing, RNA was extracted from PBMCs using TRIzol. The method was multiplex PCR. Sequenced on an Illumina HiSeq 4000. To build TCR beta libraries, CDR3 regions were amplified by Arm-PCR using iRepertoire HTBI primers. The public reads were run again by TCRdb, first through fastp at Q25 and then through MiXCR, and only productive beta chains were kept. Here each entry gathers all rows of one CDR3 protein and keeps the most common genes and DNA. Recorded for this sample are about 470,000 distinct CDR3 sequences; 14% to 15% of them occurred a single time. The top ten clonotypes cover approximately 15% of the sample.

The same sample was also studied in work on T cells in Graves' hyperthyroidism and ophthalmopathy.

The sequencing here drew on peripheral blood mononuclear cells (PBMCs), taken at new diagnosis, from a patient treated with antithyroid drugs. The receptors stem from a woman aged 30 to 39 with Graves disease. Donor details come from another sample of the same person, matched by shared clones.

This clonotype was seen many times. J is TRBJ2-5 and V is TRBV6-2 or TRBV6-3; possibly TRBD1 for D (6 bases). Trimming pared 2 bases from V and 1 base from J, leaving 17 bases between. CDR3 length: 17 amino acids. Germline CDR1 is MNHEY and CDR2 is SVGEGT. The CDR3 sequence is CASSYLDRLGTQETQYF. DNA of the CDR3: TGTGCCAGCAGTTACCTAGACAGGCTGGGTACCCAAGAGACCCAGTACTTC.

In its sample, this clonotype was seen many times. The V gene is TRBV20-1, the J gene TRBJ1-2, with 11 bases lining up with TRBD1. Germline V gives CDR1 DFQATT, CDR2 SNEGSKA (reference sequence). The V and J ends lost 6 bases and 5 bases, in that order; junction bases with no gene match: 5. The CDR3 is 13 residues long. This chain's CDR3 is CSAQDRGPYGYTF. CDR3 nucleotides: TGCAGTGCCCAGGACAGGGGGCCTTATGGCTACACCTTC.

In regard to this clonotype: One base away lies a much larger clone, so this may be a sequencing read error. The chain combines TRBV30 with TRBJ2-1; D remains unclear. The CDR3 is 14 residues long. Germline CDR1 reads GTSNPN; CDR2 reads SVGIG (reference sequence). Between the trimmed V and J ends, which lost 1 base and 5 bases, there was a span of 12 bases. CDR3 in DNA: TGTGCCTGGAGTGGGGCGGTGCGTGACAATGAGCAGTTCTTC. Translating it yields CAWSGAVRDNEQFF.

This clonotype appeared many times. The V call is TRBV12-3 or TRBV12-4, the J call TRBJ1-2; maybe TRBD1 (6 bases). V lost 6 bases to trimming and J lost 4 bases, with 12 bases between them. CDR3 size: 13 residues. CDR3 protein: CASSLSGVYGYTF. DNA for the CDR3: TGTGCCAGCAGCCTATCAGGGGTCTATGGCTACACCTTC.

This clonotype was seen more than once but under ten times. V usage is TRBV5-1 and J usage is TRBJ2-2; 9 bases map to TRBD1. The length of the CDR3 is 16 residues. After removal of 4 bases from V and 1 base from J, the junction contained 5 bases not matched to a gene. The V gene's germline CDR1 is SGHRS and CDR2 YFSETQ. The CDR3 sequence: CASSTGQGLNTGELFF. As DNA, the CDR3 is TGCGCCAGCAGCACCGGACAGGGGCTGAACACCGGGGAGCTGTTTTTT.

Ten or more counts support this clonotype. The CDR3 sequence is CASSYSILTLNTEAFF. Written as DNA, the CDR3 is TGTGCCAGCAGTTACTCGATACTTACTTTGAACACTGAAGCTTTCTTT. This sequence joins TRBV6-2 or TRBV6-3 and TRBJ1-1; no clear D gene. This CDR3 is built from 16 residues. Looked up from germline, CDR1 is MNHEY and CDR2 is SVGEGT. Trimming removed 0 bases at V and 0 bases at J, with 11 bases between.

This clonotype showed up just a few times. The genes are TRBV12-3 or TRBV12-4 and TRBJ2-7; perhaps TRBD2 as D (6 bases). V was pared by 1 base and J by 8 bases, with 18 bases between. The length of the CDR3 is 15 residues. The CDR3 loop is CASSLVAGTWGQQYF. The CDR3 bases are TGTGCCAGCAGTTTAGTCGCGGGAACCTGGGGTCAGCAGTACTTC.

This sequence joins TRBV7-8 and TRBJ1-4, with a weak D call TRBD1 (5 bases). Germline V gene sequence: CDR1 SGHVS, CDR2 FQNEAQ. The CDR3 is 17 amino acids. The V and J ends lost 0 bases and 3 bases respectively, with 14 bases between them. The CDR3 nucleotides read TGTGCCAGCAGCTTAGCGCCTCGAAACAGGCCTAATGAAAAACTGTTTTTT. This gives the protein CASSLAPRNRPNEKLFF.

This clonotype has at least ten counts. This chain links TRBV12-5 with TRBJ1-2; 11 positions agree with TRBD1. CDR1 and CDR2 from the germline V gene are LGHNT and FRNRAP. There are 15 residues in the CDR3. V trimming: 1 base; J trimming: 4 bases; junction bases outside the gene matches: 2. CDR3 loop: CASGLGTGGPYGYTF. The DNA for the CDR3 is TGTGCTAGTGGTTTGGGGACAGGGGGCCCCTATGGCTACACCTTC. Combining the CDR3 with reference TRBV12-5 and TRBJ1-2 gives the whole variable domain DARVTQTPRHKVTEMGQEVTMRCQPILGHNTVFWYRQTMMQGLELLAYFRNRAPLDDSGMPKDRFSAEMPDATLATLKIQPSEPRDSAVYFCASGLGTGGPYGYTFGSGTRLTVV.

In this sample, this clonotype turned up many times. The chain uses TRBV6-5 and TRBJ2-5; either TRBD1 or TRBD2 may fit D (5 bases each). Trimming pared 2 bases from V and 4 bases from J, leaving 8 bases between. The CDR3 is 13 residues long. Germline loops: CDR1 MNHEY, CDR2 SVGAGI. CDR3 nucleotides: TGTGCCAGCAGTTACGGGACCGGAGAGACCCAGTACTTC. Amino acid sequence: CASSYGTGETQYF.

This rearrangement joins TRBV24-1 to TRBJ2-2; 9 bases line up with TRBD1. The V gene end was trimmed by 7 bases and the J gene end by 6 bases; junction bases not matched to a gene: 5. The CDR3 totals 14 residues. The germline V gene has CDR1 KGHDR and CDR2 SFDVKD. CDR3 nucleotide sequence: TGTGCCACCAGAGGACAGGGGTCCCCCGGGGAGCTGTTTTTT. Translating gives CATRGQGSPGELFF.

The rearrangement uses TRBV25-1 and TRBJ2-1; TRBD2 agrees at 7 bases. CDR1 is MGHDK and CDR2 is SYGVNS in the germline V gene. The V gene end was trimmed by 5 bases and the J gene end by 0 bases; junction bases not matched to a gene: 4. The CDR3 is 15 residues long. CDR3 in amino acids: CASSSGTNSYNEQFF. The CDR3 DNA reads TGTGCCAGCAGTTCCGGGACTAACTCCTACAATGAGCAGTTCTTC.

The CDR3 sequence: CASSLSLTDEKLFF. The CDR3 DNA sequence: TGTGCCAGCAGTTTAAGCCTGACGGATGAAAAACTGTTTTTT. The rearrangement uses TRBV27 and TRBJ1-4, with D unclear. Trimming stripped 2 bases from V and 6 bases from J, with 10 bases between. CDR3 size: 14 residues. The germline V gene encodes CDR1 MNHEY and CDR2 SMNVEV (reference sequence).

Remarks on this clonotype: This likely traces to a read error, being one base from a far larger clone. This chain links TRBV18 with TRBJ2-7, with TRBD2 identical over 7 bases. The V gene end was trimmed by 3 bases and the J gene end by 7 bases; junction bases not matched to a gene: 12. The CDR3 is 15 residues long. The germline CDR1 and CDR2 sequences are KGHSH and LQKENI. In DNA form, the CDR3 reads TGTGCCAGCTCACCGGTACTAGCGAGTTCCAATGAGCAGTACTTC. It codes for CASSPVLASSNEQYF.

The sample holds a few counts of this clonotype. The chain carries TRBV7-9 and TRBJ2-3; D gene uncertain. Trimming cost V 3 bases and J 2 bases, with 12 bases left between them. The CDR3 totals 15 residues. Germline loops: CDR1 SEHNR, CDR2 FQNEAQ (reference sequence). CDR3 DNA: TGTGCCAGCAGCTTCTCTGGGATCTTCACAGATACGCAGTATTTT. It codes for CASSFSGIFTDTQYF.

This clonotype appeared many times. The chain carries TRBV2 and TRBJ1-1; 7 nucleotides line up with TRBD1. The CDR3 contains 17 residues. After removal of 5 bases from V and 1 base from J, the junction contained 13 bases not matched to a gene. The germline gives CDR1 SNHLY, CDR2 FYNNEI. CDR3 in DNA: TGTGCCAGCAGTTACAGGGGTATGGGGAGGGAGAACACTGAAGCTTTCTTT. Protein sequence: CASSYRGMGRENTEAFF.

In its sample, this clonotype was seen many times. The CDR3 loop is CASSSHPGVEQYF. In DNA form, the CDR3 reads TGTGCCAGCAGCAGTCACCCAGGGGTCGAGCAGTACTTC. The chain employs TRBV5-4 and TRBJ2-7; D is perhaps TRBD1 (6 bases). Looked up from germline, CDR1 is SGHNT and CDR2 is YYREEE (reference sequence). Trimming removed 4 bases from V and 6 bases from J, with 14 bases in between. The CDR3 is made up of 13 amino acids.

This clonotype was recorded a few times. This rearrangement joins TRBV29-1 to TRBJ2-7, with 9 bases identical to TRBD1. The CDR3 is 13 amino acids. V was clipped by 4 bases and J by 6 bases; unmatched bases: 7. Germline CDR1 reads SQVTM; CDR2 reads ANQGSEA. The CDR3 DNA sequence: TGCAGCGTTGCGGGACAGGGTAGAGGCGAGCAGTACTTC. It is translated as CSVAGQGRGEQYF.